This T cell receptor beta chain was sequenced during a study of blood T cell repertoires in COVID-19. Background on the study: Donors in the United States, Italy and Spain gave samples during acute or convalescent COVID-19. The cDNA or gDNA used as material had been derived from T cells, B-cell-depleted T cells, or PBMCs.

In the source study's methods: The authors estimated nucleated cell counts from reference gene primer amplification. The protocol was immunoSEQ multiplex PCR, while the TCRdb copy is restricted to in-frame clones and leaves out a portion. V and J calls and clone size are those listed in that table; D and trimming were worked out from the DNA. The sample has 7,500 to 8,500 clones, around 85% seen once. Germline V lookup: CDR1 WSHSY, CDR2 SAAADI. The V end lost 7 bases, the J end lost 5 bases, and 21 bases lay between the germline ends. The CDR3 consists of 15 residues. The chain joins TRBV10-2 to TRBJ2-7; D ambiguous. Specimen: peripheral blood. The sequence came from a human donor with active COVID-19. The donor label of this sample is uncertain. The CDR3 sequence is CASNNSHRFADEQYF. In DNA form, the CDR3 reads TGCGCCAGCAATAATTCTCACCGGTTTGCCGACGAGCAGTACTTC.